Below are 5 T cell receptor beta chains sequenced from a single sample in a study of shared clonotypes between healthy human individuals. Libraries were prepared by immunoSEQ multiplex PCR; TCRdb keeps only in-frame clonotypes and omits some of them. The sample consists of about a million clones, 60% to 85% of them appearing once. The sequenced material came from memory CD4+ T cells from PBMCs. Subset in this sample: CD45RA-negative fraction. The receptors stem from a man aged 18 to 29 in good health. Some clones in this sample may be carry-over from other donors' samples.

As to this clone: Different DNA sequences within this sample yield the same CDR3. V usage is TRBV30 and J usage is TRBJ1-1; 9 nucleotides match TRBD1. Per the germline V gene, CDR1 is GTSNPN and CDR2 is SVGIG (reference sequence). The CDR3 has 14 residues. Trimming removed 0 bases from V and 2 bases from J; junction bases left unmatched: 1. The CDR3 nucleotides read TGTGCCTGGAGTGTGGGACAGGGAAACACTGAAGCTTTCTTT. Its translation: CAWSVGQGNTEAFF.

This chain joins TRBV5-4 and TRBJ1-1; maybe TRBD1 (5 bases). V lost 5 bases to trimming and J lost 3 bases, with 8 bases between them. The germline V gene encodes CDR1 SGHNT and CDR2 YYREEE (reference sequence). The CDR3 has 12 amino acids. The DNA of the CDR3 is TGTGCCAGCAGGGGGGACCACACTGAAGCTTTCTTT. Translation gives CASRGDHTEAFF. The whole variable domain, remainder taken from reference TRBV5-4 and TRBJ1-1, is ETGVTQSPTHLIKTRGQQVTLRCSSQSGHNTVSWYQQALGQGPQFIFQYYREEENGRGNFPPRFSGLQFPNYSSELNVNALELDDSALYLCASRGDHTEAFFGQGTRLTVV.

With respect to this clone: Other DNA sequences in the same sample also yield this CDR3. The chain joins TRBV29-1 to TRBJ1-6, with D maybe TRBD1 (5 bases). Trimming pared 4 bases from V and 7 bases from J, leaving 11 bases between. This CDR3 is 13 amino acids long. In germline, CDR1 is SQVTM, CDR2 ANQGSEA. The CDR3: CSVGTGTNSPLHF. The CDR3 bases are TGCAGCGTTGGAACGGGGACGAATTCACCCCTCCACTTT.

The chain is built from TRBV28 and TRBJ2-7, with 7 positions matching TRBD2. Germline V lookup: CDR1 MDHEN, CDR2 SYDVKM. This CDR3 comprises 23 residues. Germline trimming cut 5 bases from V and 3 bases from J; bases unmatched to any gene: 34. The CDR3 region is CASSQSPFLRLGEGTTTNYEQYF. The CDR3 bases are TGTGCCAGCAGTCAAAGTCCCTTCCTACGATTGGGGGAGGGCACAACTACGAACTACGAGCAGTACTTC.

CDR3 sequence: CASSFDRGRVNEKLFF. The CDR3 nucleotides read TGTGCCAGCAGCTTTGACAGGGGGCGCGTTAATGAAAAACTGTTTTTT. The chain employs TRBV27 and TRBJ1-4; 10 bases line up with TRBD1. Germline-derived CDR1 and CDR2 are MNHEY and SMNVEV (reference sequence). The J segment lost 4 bases and the V segment lost 6 bases, leaving 8 bases of the junction unmatched. The CDR3 has 16 amino acids.